This T cell receptor (beta chain) is from a study of T-cell memory formation after mild COVID-19. 5'RACE primed from the constant segment yielded TCR alpha and TCR beta cDNA libraries bearing sample barcodes and UMIs. MiXCR was run by TCRdb on the 5' RACE reads, yielding one entry per CDR3 protein. The table shows under 700,000 distinct CDR3 sequences, with over 20% occurring only once. This sequence originates from an adult woman who had mild COVID-19 (a few samples of this study predate the infection). Cell type and time point are not known. The source material was PBMCs or a T cell subset sorted from them (not recorded which).

The CDR3 DNA is TGTGCCACCAGTGATGGGCCCGATATCGGTGCCATATATTTT. Its translation: CATSDGPDIGAIYF. V usage is TRBV24-1 and J usage is TRBJ1-3; no definite D call. V dropped 3 bases and J dropped 11 bases, with 16 bases sitting between them. The CDR3 length is 14 residues. Germline loops: CDR1 KGHDR, CDR2 SFDVKD.